This entry features one T cell receptor beta chain sequence. Its antigen is still unknown. This sample was included in a study of cytomegalovirus exposure and HLA in healthy donors. Findings and caveats of the study: A few chains linked to CMV were shown in vitro to be specific for CMV antigens. In an earlier analysis, in some 500 donors, most V segments appeared productive either ~87% or ~30% of the time.

Donors likely had unrecorded immune exposures despite being nominally healthy when sampled. Germline CDR1 and CDR2: SGHTA and FQGNSA. V lost 1 base, J lost 4 bases, and 11 bases lay in between. The length of the CDR3 is 15 residues. This PCR relied on a set of 60 Vbeta primers and 13 Jbeta primers. Method: immunoSEQ multiplex PCR; TCRdb's copy keeps in-frame clones and lacks some. This table holds under 200,000 clones, roughly 80% found once. The sequenced material came from PBMCs. The chain carries TRBV7-2 and TRBJ2-1; unclear D gene. This receptor was identified in a human donor in good health. In DNA form, the CDR3 reads TGTGCCAGCAGCTTAGGCTCCGAACTTTACAATGAGCAGTTCTTC. Translating gives CASSLGSELYNEQFF. The full variable domain, in which reference TRBV7-2 and TRBJ2-1 provide the parts outside the CDR3, is GAGVSQSPSNKVTEKGKDVELRCDPISGHTALYWYRQSLGQGLEFLIYFQGNSAPDKSGLPSDRFSAERTGGSVSTLTIQRTQQEDSAVYLCASSLGSELYNEQFFGPGTRLTVL.